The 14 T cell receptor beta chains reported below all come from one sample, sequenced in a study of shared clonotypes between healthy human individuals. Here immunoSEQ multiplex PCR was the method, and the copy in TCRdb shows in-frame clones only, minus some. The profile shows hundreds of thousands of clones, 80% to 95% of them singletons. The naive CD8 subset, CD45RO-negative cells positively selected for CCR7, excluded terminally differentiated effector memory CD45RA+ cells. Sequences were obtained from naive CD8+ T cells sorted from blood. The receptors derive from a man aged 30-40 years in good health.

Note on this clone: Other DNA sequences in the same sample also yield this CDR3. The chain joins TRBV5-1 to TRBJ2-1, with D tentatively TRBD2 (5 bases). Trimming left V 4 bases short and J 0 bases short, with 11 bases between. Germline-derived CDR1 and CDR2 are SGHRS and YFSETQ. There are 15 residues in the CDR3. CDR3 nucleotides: TGCGCCAGCAGCCCGAGCGGTAGCTCCTACAATGAGCAGTTCTTC. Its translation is CASSPSGSSYNEQFF. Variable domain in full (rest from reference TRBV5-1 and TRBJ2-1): KAGVTQTPRYLIKTRGQQVTLSCSPISGHRSVSWYQQTPGQGLQFLFEYFSETQRNKGNFPGRFSGRQFSNSRSEMNVSTLELGDSALYLCASSPSGSSYNEQFFGPGTRLTVL.

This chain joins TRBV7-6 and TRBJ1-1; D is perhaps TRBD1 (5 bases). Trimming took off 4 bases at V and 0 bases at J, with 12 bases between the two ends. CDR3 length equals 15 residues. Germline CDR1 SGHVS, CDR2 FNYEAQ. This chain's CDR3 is CASSSSGLMNTEAFF. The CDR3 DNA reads TGTGCCAGCAGCTCTTCGGGGCTCATGAACACTGAAGCTTTCTTT.

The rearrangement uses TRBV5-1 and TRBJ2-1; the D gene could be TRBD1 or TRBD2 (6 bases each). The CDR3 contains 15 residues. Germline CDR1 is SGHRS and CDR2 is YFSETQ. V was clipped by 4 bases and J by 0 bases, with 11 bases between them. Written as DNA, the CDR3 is TGCGCCAGCAGCGCGGGACAAAGCTCCTACAATGAGCAGTTCTTC. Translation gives CASSAGQSSYNEQFF. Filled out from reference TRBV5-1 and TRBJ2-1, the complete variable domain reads KAGVTQTPRYLIKTRGQQVTLSCSPISGHRSVSWYQQTPGQGLQFLFEYFSETQRNKGNFPGRFSGRQFSNSRSEMNVSTLELGDSALYLCASSAGQSSYNEQFFGPGTRLTVL.

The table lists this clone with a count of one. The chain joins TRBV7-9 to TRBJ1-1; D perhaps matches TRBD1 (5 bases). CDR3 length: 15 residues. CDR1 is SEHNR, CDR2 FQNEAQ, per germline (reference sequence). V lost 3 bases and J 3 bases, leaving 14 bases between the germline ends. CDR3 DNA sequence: TGTGCCAGCAGCTTTCCTCTTGGGGCTGACACTGAAGCTTTCTTT. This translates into CASSFPLGADTEAFF. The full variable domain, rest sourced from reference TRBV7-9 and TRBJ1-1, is DTGVSQNPRHKITKRGQNVTFRCDPISEHNRLYWYRQTLGQGPEFLTYFQNEAQLEKSRLLSDRFSAERPKGSFSTLEIQRTEQGDSAMYLCASSFPLGADTEAFFGQGTRLTVV.

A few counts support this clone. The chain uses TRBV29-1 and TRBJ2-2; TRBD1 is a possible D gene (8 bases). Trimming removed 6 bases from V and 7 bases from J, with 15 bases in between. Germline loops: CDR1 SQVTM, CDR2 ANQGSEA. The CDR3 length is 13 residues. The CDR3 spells CSVAGQVIGELFF. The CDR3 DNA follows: TGCAGCGTAGCGGGACAGGTGATCGGGGAGCTGTTTTTT.

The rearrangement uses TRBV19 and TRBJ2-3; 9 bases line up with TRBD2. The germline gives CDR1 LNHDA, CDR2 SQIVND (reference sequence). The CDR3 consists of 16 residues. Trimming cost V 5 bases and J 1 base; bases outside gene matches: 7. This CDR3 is CASSLTSGWGTDTQYF. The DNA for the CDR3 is TGTGCCAGTAGTCTTACTAGCGGGTGGGGCACAGATACGCAGTATTTT.

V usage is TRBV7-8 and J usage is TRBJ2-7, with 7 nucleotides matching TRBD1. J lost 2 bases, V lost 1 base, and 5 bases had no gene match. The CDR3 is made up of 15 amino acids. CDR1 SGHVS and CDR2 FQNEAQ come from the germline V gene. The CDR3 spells CASSLGVGTAYEQYF. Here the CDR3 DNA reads TGTGCCAGCAGCTTAGGGGTCGGGACAGCCTACGAGCAGTACTTC.

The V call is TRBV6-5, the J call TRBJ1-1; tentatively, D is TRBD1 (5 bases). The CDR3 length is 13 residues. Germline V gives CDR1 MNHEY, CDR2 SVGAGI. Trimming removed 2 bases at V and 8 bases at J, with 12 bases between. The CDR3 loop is CASSYRGGREAFF. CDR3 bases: TGTGCCAGCAGTTACAGGGGAGGACGGGAAGCTTTCTTT.

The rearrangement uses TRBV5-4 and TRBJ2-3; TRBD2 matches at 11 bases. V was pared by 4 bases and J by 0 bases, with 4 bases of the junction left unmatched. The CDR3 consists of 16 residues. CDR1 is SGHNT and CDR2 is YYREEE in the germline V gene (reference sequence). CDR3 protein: CASSPGTSGSTDTQYF. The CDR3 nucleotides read TGTGCCAGCAGCCCTGGGACTAGCGGCAGCACAGATACGCAGTATTTT.

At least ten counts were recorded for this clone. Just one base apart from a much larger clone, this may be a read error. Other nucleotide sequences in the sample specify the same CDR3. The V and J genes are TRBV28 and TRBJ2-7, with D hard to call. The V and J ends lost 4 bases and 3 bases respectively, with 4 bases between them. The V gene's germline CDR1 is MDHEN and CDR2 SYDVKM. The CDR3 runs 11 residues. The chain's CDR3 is CASSSFYEQYF. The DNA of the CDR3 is TGTGCCAGCAGTTCATTCTACGAGCAGTACTTC.

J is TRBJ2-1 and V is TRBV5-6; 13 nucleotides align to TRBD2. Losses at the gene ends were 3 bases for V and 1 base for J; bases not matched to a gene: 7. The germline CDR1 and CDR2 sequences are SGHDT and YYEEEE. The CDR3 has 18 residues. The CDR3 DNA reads TGTGCCAGCAGCTCCCGGTGGACTAGCGGGAGATCCTACAATGAGCAGTTCTTC. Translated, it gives CASSSRWTSGRSYNEQFF.

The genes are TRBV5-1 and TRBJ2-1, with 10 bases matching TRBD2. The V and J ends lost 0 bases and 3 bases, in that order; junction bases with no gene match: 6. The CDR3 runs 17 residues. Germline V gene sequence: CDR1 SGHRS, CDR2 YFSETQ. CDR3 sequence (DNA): TGCGCCAGCAGCTTGGGGGAAGCTAGCGGGAGCTACAATGAGCAGTTCTTC. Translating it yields CASSLGEASGSYNEQFF.

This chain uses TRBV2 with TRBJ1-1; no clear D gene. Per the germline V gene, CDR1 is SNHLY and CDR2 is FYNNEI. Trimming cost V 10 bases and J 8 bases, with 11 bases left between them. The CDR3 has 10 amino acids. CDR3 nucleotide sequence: TGTGCCACCGCGGGGTTGGAAGCTTTCTTT. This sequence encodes CATAGLEAFF.

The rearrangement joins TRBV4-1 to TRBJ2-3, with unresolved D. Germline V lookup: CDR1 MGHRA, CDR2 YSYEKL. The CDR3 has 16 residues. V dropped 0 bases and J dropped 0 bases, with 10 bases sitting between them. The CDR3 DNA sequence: TGCGCCAGCAGCCAAGAGCCGGGTCTTAGCACAGATACGCAGTATTTT. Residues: CASSQEPGLSTDTQYF.